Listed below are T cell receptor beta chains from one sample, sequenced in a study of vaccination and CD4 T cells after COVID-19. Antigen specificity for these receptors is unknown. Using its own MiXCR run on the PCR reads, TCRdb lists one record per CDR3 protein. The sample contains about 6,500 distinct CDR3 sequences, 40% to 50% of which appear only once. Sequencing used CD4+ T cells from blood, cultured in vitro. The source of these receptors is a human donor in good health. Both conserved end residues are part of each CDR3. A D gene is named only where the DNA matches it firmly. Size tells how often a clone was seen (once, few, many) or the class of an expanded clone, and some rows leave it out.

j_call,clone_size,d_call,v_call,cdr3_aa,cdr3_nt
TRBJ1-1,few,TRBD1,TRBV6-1,CASSRTGKGTEAFF,TGTGCCAGCAGCCGGACAGGGAAAGGCACTGAAGCTTTCTTT
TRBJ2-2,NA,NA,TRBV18,CASSQDSSNTGELFF,TGTGCCAGCTCACAAGACAGTTCGAACACCGGGGAGCTGTTTTTT
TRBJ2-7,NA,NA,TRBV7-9,CASSQGSYEQYF,TGTGCCAGCAGCCAGGGGTCCTACGAGCAGTACTTC
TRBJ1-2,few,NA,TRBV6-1,CASRKQGSLDGYTF,TGTGCCAGCAGGAAACAGGGTTCTTTGGATGGCTACACCTTC
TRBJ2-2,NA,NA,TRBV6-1,CASSRDTGTGELFF,TGTGCCAGCAGCCGGGATACAGGAACCGGGGAGCTGTTTTTT
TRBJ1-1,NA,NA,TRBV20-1,CSARVLQFEAFF,TGCAGTGCTAGAGTCTTACAGTTTGAAGCTTTCTTT
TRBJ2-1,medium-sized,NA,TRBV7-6,CASSPGLMGEQFF,TGTGCCAGCAGCCCAGGACTTATGGGTGAGCAGTTCTTC
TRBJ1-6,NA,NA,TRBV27,CASSLLRVNSPLHF,TGTGCCAGCAGTTTACTCAGAGTCAATTCACCCCTCCACTTT
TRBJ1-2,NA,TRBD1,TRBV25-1,CASSAAGTGGDSLTF,TGTGCCAGCAGTGCCGCCGGGACAGGGGGAGACTCACTCACCTTC
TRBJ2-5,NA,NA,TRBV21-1,CASSNWEGTTRTQETQYF,TGTGCCAGCAGCAATTGGGAGGGAACAACAAGAACCCAAGAGACCCAGTACTTC
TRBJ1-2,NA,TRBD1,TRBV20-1,CSARTGDGYTF,TGCAGTGCTCGGACAGGGGATGGCTACACCTTC
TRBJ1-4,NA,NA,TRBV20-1,CSAAGSATEDEKLFF,TGCAGTGCCGCCGGTAGTGCGACGGAGGATGAAAAACTGTTTTTT
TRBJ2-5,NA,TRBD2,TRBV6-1,CASSPWTSGQETQYF,TGTGCCAGCAGTCCTTGGACTAGCGGCCAAGAGACCCAGTACTTC
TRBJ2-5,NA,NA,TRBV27,CASSPTRAVSETQYF,TGTGCCAGCAGCCCTACCCGGGCAGTGAGCGAGACCCAGTACTTC
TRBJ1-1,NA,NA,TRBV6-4,CASPMVCITEAFF,TGTGCCAGCCCGATGGTCTGCATAACTGAAGCTTTCTTT
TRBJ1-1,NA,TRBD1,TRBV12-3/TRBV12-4,CASSPRDRDTEAFF,TGTGCCAGCAGCCCCCGGGACAGGGATACTGAAGCTTTCTTT
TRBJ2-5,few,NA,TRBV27,CASSLWGGGTQYF,TGTGCCAGCAGTTTATGGGGTGGAGGGACCCAGTACTTC
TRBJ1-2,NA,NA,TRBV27,CASSLSIGNYGYTF,TGTGCCAGCAGTTTATCGATAGGAAACTATGGCTACACCTTC
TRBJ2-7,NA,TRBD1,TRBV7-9,CASSSGQGSHEQYF,TGTGCCAGCAGCTCGGGACAGGGGAGCCACGAGCAGTACTTC
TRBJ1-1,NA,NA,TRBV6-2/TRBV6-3,CASKQTWVTEAFF,TGTGCCAGCAAACAGACATGGGTCACTGAAGCTTTCTTT
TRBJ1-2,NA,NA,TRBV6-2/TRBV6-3,CASSYLRTANYGYTF,TGTGCCAGCAGTTACTTACGGACGGCTAACTATGGCTACACCTTC
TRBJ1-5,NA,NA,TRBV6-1,CASRSTRSWSNQPQHF,TGTGCCAGCAGGTCTACGCGGTCTTGGAGCAATCAGCCCCAGCATTTT
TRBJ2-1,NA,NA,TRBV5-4,CASSIPPRNEQFF,TGTGCCAGCAGCATCCCTCCCCGGAATGAGCAGTTCTTC
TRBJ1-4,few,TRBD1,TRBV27,CASSPQGQREKLFF,TGTGCCAGCAGTCCACAGGGGCAGAGGGAAAAACTGTTTTTT
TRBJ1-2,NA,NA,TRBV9,CASSVQTNYGYTF,TGTGCCAGCAGCGTACAGACTAACTATGGCTACACCTTC
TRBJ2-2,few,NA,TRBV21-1,CASSKEAGSTFTGELFF,TGTGCCAGCAGCAAAGAAGCGGGGTCCACTTTCACCGGGGAGCTGTTTTTT
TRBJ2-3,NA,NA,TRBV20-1,CSARGGWAGSSTDTQYF,TGCAGTGCTAGAGGTGGATGGGCGGGGTCAAGCACAGATACGCAGTATTTT
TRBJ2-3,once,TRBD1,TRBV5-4,CASDSLRDRGFSDTQYF,TGTGCCAGCGATTCCCTCCGGGACAGGGGTTTTTCAGATACGCAGTATTTT
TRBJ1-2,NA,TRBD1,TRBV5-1,CASSPGTGRGYTF,TGCGCCAGCAGCCCGGGGACAGGGAGGGGCTACACCTTC
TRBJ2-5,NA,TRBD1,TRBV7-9,CASSSGQGAETQYF,TGTGCCAGCAGCTCCGGACAGGGGGCAGAGACCCAGTACTTC
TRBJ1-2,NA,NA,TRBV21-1,CASSKFAGGPNYGYTF,TGTGCCAGCAGCAAATTTGCAGGGGGCCCTAACTATGGCTACACCTTC
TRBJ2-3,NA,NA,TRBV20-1,CSFPRGSGSDTQYF,TGCTCCTTCCCTAGAGGGAGTGGGTCAGATACGCAGTATTTT
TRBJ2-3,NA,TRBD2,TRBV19,CASSPGGGRAIDTQYF,TGTGCCAGTAGCCCCGGGGGGGGCCGGGCGATAGATACGCAGTATTTT
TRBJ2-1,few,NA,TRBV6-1,CASRERYRDLLNEQFF,TGTGCCAGCAGGGAAAGATACAGGGACCTCCTTAATGAGCAGTTCTTC
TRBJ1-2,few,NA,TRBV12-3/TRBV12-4,CASSLRADGGYTF,TGTGCCAGCAGTTTGAGGGCCGACGGTGGCTACACCTTC
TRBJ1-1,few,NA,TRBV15,CATSRAGVSVEAFF,TGTGCCACCAGCAGAGCAGGGGTTTCAGTGGAAGCTTTCTTT
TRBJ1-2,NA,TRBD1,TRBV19,CASSRTGGANYGYTF,TGTGCCAGTAGTAGAACAGGGGGCGCTAACTATGGCTACACCTTC
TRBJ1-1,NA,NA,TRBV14,CASSQVAGFRLNTEAFF,TGTGCCAGCAGCCAAGTCGCAGGGTTCCGGTTGAACACTGAAGCTTTCTTT
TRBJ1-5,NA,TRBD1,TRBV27,CASGQGDQPQHF,TGTGCCAGCGGCCAGGGGGATCAGCCCCAGCATTTT
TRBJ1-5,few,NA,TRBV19,CASSMVGVSPQPQHF,TGTGCCAGTAGTATGGTAGGGGTTTCCCCCCAGCCCCAGCATTTT
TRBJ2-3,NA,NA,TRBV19,CASTLTAASGTDTQYF,TGTGCCAGTACCCTCACGGCGGCTAGCGGCACAGATACGCAGTATTTT
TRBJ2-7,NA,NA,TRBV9,CASSEGTGSSYEQYF,TGTGCCAGCAGCGAGGGGACGGGGAGCTCCTACGAGCAGTACTTC
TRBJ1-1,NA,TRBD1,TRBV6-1,CASNQNRGSGTEAFF,TGTGCCAGCAACCAAAACAGGGGGTCGGGCACTGAAGCTTTCTTT
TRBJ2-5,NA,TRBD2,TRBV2,CASRSGTSGSETQYF,TGTGCCAGCAGATCGGGGACTAGCGGGTCTGAGACCCAGTACTTC
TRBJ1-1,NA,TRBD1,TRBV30,CAWSRYGTGLNTEAFF,TGTGCCTGGAGTAGATACGGGACAGGGTTGAACACTGAAGCTTTCTTT
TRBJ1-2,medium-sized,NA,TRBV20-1,CSARSAATTYGYTF,TGCAGTGCTAGATCCGCCGCGACTACCTATGGCTACACCTTC
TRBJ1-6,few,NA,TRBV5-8,CASSLDFAGALHF,TGTGCCAGCAGCTTGGATTTCGCGGGAGCCCTCCACTTT
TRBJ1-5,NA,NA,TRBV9,CASSIALNQPQHF,TGTGCCAGCAGCATAGCCCTCAATCAGCCCCAGCATTTT
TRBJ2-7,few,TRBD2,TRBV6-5,CASSYDASGTYEQYF,TGTGCCAGCAGTTACGACGCTAGCGGCACCTACGAGCAGTACTTC
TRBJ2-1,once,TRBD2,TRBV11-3,CASSFGLAENNEQFF,TGTGCCAGCAGCTTCGGGCTAGCGGAGAACAATGAGCAGTTCTTC
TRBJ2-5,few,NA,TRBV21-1,CASSKDVPSGRPQETQYF,TGTGCCAGCAGCAAAGATGTACCGTCTGGCAGGCCCCAAGAGACCCAGTACTTC
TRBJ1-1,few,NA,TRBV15,CATSRDSAAEGGWFRETEAFF,TGTGCCACCAGCAGAGATTCAGCCGCGGAGGGCGGGTGGTTTCGGGAGACTGAAGCTTTCTTT
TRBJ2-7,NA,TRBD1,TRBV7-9,CASSLTPQGAEEQYF,TGTGCCAGCAGCTTAACCCCACAGGGGGCGGAAGAGCAGTACTTC
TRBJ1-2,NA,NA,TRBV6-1,CASRLGSIYGYTF,TGTGCCAGCAGACTAGGATCCATTTATGGCTACACCTTC
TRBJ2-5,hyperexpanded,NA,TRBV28,CASRPGGLKETQYF,TGTGCCAGCAGACCCGGGGGGCTTAAAGAGACCCAGTACTTC
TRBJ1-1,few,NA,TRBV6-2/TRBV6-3,CASSYLGNTEAFF,TGTGCCAGCAGTTACTTGGGCAACACTGAAGCTTTCTTT
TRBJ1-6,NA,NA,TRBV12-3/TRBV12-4,CASSLNSQGLHF,TGTGCCAGCAGTTTGAATAGCCAAGGCCTGCACTTT